A single sample gave rise to the 25 T cell receptor beta chains below, sequenced in a study of shared clonotypes between healthy human individuals. The protocol was immunoSEQ multiplex PCR, while the TCRdb copy is restricted to in-frame clones and leaves out a portion. The sample records about 2.3 million clones, about 92% being singletons. The sample comprised naive CD4+ T cells from PBMCs. The subset: CD45RA+ positively selected. These receptors were taken from a man younger than 35 in good health. Some clones in this sample may be carry-over from other donors' samples.

The rearrangement uses TRBV25-1 and TRBJ2-3; 11 nucleotides align to TRBD2. V was pared by 5 bases and J by 6 bases, with 10 bases of the junction left unmatched. This CDR3 comprises 16 residues. Germline CDR1 is MGHDK and CDR2 is SYGVNS. The CDR3 sequence: CASSSLLAGAGDTQYF. CDR3 nucleotide sequence: TGTGCCAGCAGTTCCTTACTAGCGGGAGCTGGTGATACGCAGTATTTT.

The genes are TRBV5-6 and TRBJ2-4; 9 positions agree with TRBD1. The V and J ends lost 2 bases and 6 bases, in that order; junction bases with no gene match: 9. The CDR3 is made up of 16 amino acids. The germline gives CDR1 SGHDT, CDR2 YYEEEE. The DNA of the CDR3 is TGTGCCAGCAGCTTCATGGAGGGACAGGGATTAAACATTCAGTACTTC. The encoded protein is CASSFMEGQGLNIQYF.

The chain is built from TRBV7-9 and TRBJ2-2; D gene unclear. CDR3 length equals 14 residues. Trimming shortened V by 5 bases and J by 4 bases, and 11 bases separated the two germline ends. Germline V lookup: CDR1 SEHNR, CDR2 FQNEAQ (reference sequence). The chain's CDR3 is CASSPPGGTGELFF. The DNA of the CDR3 is TGTGCCAGCAGCCCTCCGGGCGGCACCGGGGAGCTGTTTTTT.

The chain links TRBV5-1 to TRBJ2-3; 10 bases match TRBD2. Germline CDR1 and CDR2: SGHRS and YFSETQ. The ends lost 5 bases at V and 4 bases at J; junction bases unmatched: 10. This CDR3 has 16 amino acids. CDR3 residues: CASSTAGGLVADTQYF. CDR3 in DNA: TGCGCCAGCAGTACAGCGGGAGGGTTGGTGGCAGATACGCAGTATTTT.

This clone was counted a single time. V is TRBV27 and J is TRBJ2-1; 8 positions agree with TRBD2. The V segment lost 9 bases and the J segment 6 bases; nucleotides outside the gene matches: 25. The CDR3 has 19 residues. Germline values: CDR1 MNHEY, CDR2 SMNVEV (reference sequence). CDR3 DNA: TGTGCCAGTAGAAAAGCGGGAGACCCCTTTGGCTTGCCGTCCAATGAGCAGTTCTTC. Encoded protein: CASRKAGDPFGLPSNEQFF.

The chain links TRBV18 to TRBJ1-2; 9 bases match TRBD1. The CDR3 loop spans 22 amino acids. Germline V gene data show CDR1 as KGHSH and CDR2 as LQKENI. V shed 2 bases, J shed 4 bases, and the junction held 26 bases outside the gene matches. The chain's CDR3 is CASSPSITGSGTGLSFGYGYTF. DNA of the CDR3: TGTGCCAGCTCACCATCAATTACCGGTTCGGGGACAGGGTTGAGTTTCGGCTATGGCTACACCTTC.

This clone was found once. The V and J genes are TRBV29-1 and TRBJ2-7, with a weak D call TRBD2 (7 bases). From germline, CDR1 is SQVTM and CDR2 ANQGSEA. V was pared by 6 bases and J by 2 bases, with 14 bases between. The CDR3 consists of 13 residues. The CDR3 sequence: CSVGASGTYEQYF. CDR3 coding DNA: TGCAGCGTGGGGGCTAGCGGAACCTACGAGCAGTACTTC.

The chain links TRBV6-1 to TRBJ2-7; D could derive from TRBD1 or TRBD2 (6 bases each). V was cut by 6 bases and J by 3 bases, with 12 bases left in between. Germline V gene data show CDR1 as MNHNS and CDR2 as SASEGT. This CDR3 region has 13 residues. CDR3 nucleotide sequence: TGTGCCAGCAGCGCCCGGGGGCACTACGAGCAGTACTTC. This gives the protein CASSARGHYEQYF.

CDR3 nucleotide sequence: TGCGCCAGCAGCCAAAGGACTAGCGAAAACTACGAGCAGTACTTC. Its protein is CASSQRTSENYEQYF. This chain links TRBV4-1 with TRBJ2-7, with 9 positions matching TRBD2. The CDR3 runs 15 residues. Germline lookup yields CDR1 MGHRA and CDR2 YSYEKL. V shed 2 bases and J 3 bases; nucleotides not matched to a gene: 5.

The chain uses TRBV28 and TRBJ2-6; D is unresolved. The germline CDR1 and CDR2 sequences are MDHEN and SYDVKM. Between the trimmed V and J ends, which lost 6 bases and 4 bases, there was a span of 7 bases. This CDR3 has 13 amino acids. This CDR3 is CASRLPGANVLTF. The DNA of the CDR3 is TGTGCCAGCAGATTACCCGGGGCCAACGTCCTGACTTTC.

J is TRBJ1-1 and V is TRBV5-5, with D tentatively TRBD1 (6 bases). With 0 bases removed from V and 1 base from J, the gap between germline ends came to 19 bases. The CDR3 covers 18 residues. Germline V gene lookup returns CDR1 SGHKS and CDR2 YYEKEE (reference sequence). CDR3 sequence (DNA): TGTGCCAGCAGCTTGGGTTTATTAGGGGGGAAGGCGAACACTGAAGCTTTCTTT. Its protein is CASSLGLLGGKANTEAFF.

The rearrangement links TRBV28 to TRBJ1-1; 12 bases are a match to TRBD1. This CDR3 has 13 amino acids. V lost 5 bases, J lost 10 bases, and 5 bases stayed unmatched. The germline gives CDR1 MDHEN, CDR2 SYDVKM. CDR3 region: CASSRDRGLSAFF. DNA of the CDR3: TGTGCCAGCAGTCGGGACAGGGGGCTTTCAGCTTTCTTT.

The rearrangement uses TRBV7-2 and TRBJ1-2; possible D gene TRBD1, 5 bases. The V end lost 1 base, the J end lost 4 bases, and 10 bases lay between the germline ends. Germline-derived CDR1 and CDR2 are SGHTA and FQGNSA. The CDR3 is made up of 14 amino acids. CDR3 in amino acids: CASSLDAQGYGYTF. The CDR3 DNA is TGTGCCAGCAGCTTAGACGCCCAGGGCTATGGCTACACCTTC.

The chain recombines TRBV6-1 with TRBJ2-3; D is ambiguous. The CDR3 covers 19 residues. In germline, CDR1 is MNHNS, CDR2 SASEGT. Trimming left V 0 bases short and J 0 bases short, with 19 bases between. CDR3 in amino acids: CASSEAASYFPRSTDTQYF. The DNA for the CDR3 is TGTGCCAGCAGTGAAGCAGCCTCTTATTTCCCTAGAAGCACAGATACGCAGTATTTT.

The chain carries TRBV5-1 and TRBJ2-3; D gene unclear. Trimming cost V 4 bases and J 1 base, with 22 bases left between them. CDR3 length equals 18 residues. Looked up from germline, CDR1 is SGHRS and CDR2 is YFSETQ. The CDR3 here is CASSPDNKWAGRTDTQYF. Written as DNA, the CDR3 is TGCGCCAGCAGCCCAGATAACAAATGGGCAGGTCGCACAGATACGCAGTATTTT. Full variable domain (remainder filled in from reference TRBV5-1 and TRBJ2-3): KAGVTQTPRYLIKTRGQQVTLSCSPISGHRSVSWYQQTPGQGLQFLFEYFSETQRNKGNFPGRFSGRQFSNSRSEMNVSTLELGDSALYLCASSPDNKWAGRTDTQYFGPGTRLTVL.

Notes on this clone: Other nucleotide sequences in the sample specify the same CDR3. The chain carries TRBV30 and TRBJ1-1; no clear D gene. Deletions cut 0 bases from V and 5 bases from J, with 10 bases between. The CDR3 runs 13 residues. Germline V lookup: CDR1 GTSNPN, CDR2 SVGIG (reference sequence). CDR3 in amino acids: CAWSVNPGTEAFF. The CDR3 DNA follows: TGTGCCTGGAGTGTAAACCCGGGGACTGAAGCTTTCTTT.

The V gene is TRBV11-3, the J gene TRBJ2-3, with TRBD2 matching 11 bases. Germline lookup yields CDR1 SGHNT and CDR2 YENEEA. The CDR3 covers 16 residues. V shed 5 bases, J shed 1 base, and the junction held 5 bases outside the gene matches. The CDR3 DNA reads as TGTGCCAGCAGCGCCGGGACTAGCGGACGCACAGATACGCAGTATTTT. Encoded protein: CASSAGTSGRTDTQYF.

The chain joins TRBV29-1 to TRBJ1-5, with D perhaps matching TRBD1 (5 bases). V lost 4 bases and J 7 bases, leaving 17 bases between the germline ends. Looked up from germline, CDR1 is SQVTM and CDR2 is ANQGSEA. This CDR3 has 14 amino acids. CDR3 DNA sequence: TGCAGCGTTGTTACGGGGCAGGGTGGGCAGCCCCAGCATTTT. This codes for CSVVTGQGGQPQHF.

This sequence joins TRBV6-5 and TRBJ2-7, with TRBD1 matching 9 bases. The CDR3 has 16 residues. Losses at the gene ends were 2 bases for V and 6 bases for J; bases not matched to a gene: 11. Germline CDR1 and CDR2: MNHEY and SVGAGI. The CDR3 coding sequence is TGTGCCAGCAGTTACAAACTCACAGGGGGCTCGGGCGAGCAGTACTTC. Translated, it gives CASSYKLTGGSGEQYF.

The genes are TRBV20-1 and TRBJ2-7; possibly TRBD2 for D (5 bases). The CDR3 loop spans 11 amino acids. From germline, CDR1 is DFQATT and CDR2 SNEGSKA (reference sequence). CDR3: CRAPAGYEQYF. CDR3 sequence (DNA): TGCCGGGCTCCGGCGGGCTACGAGCAGTACTTC.

The rearrangement uses TRBV29-1 and TRBJ1-1, with D unresolved. Looked up from germline, CDR1 is SQVTM and CDR2 is ANQGSEA. The ends were cut back, 2 bases at V and 11 bases at J, with 18 bases in the middle. The CDR3 totals 13 residues. CDR3: CSVERMTAGGAFF. CDR3 DNA sequence: TGCAGCGTTGAACGGATGACGGCCGGTGGGGCTTTCTTT. Supplemented by reference TRBV29-1 and TRBJ1-1, the full variable domain reads SAVISQKPSRDICQRGTSLTIQCQVDSQVTMMFWYRQQPGQSLTLIATANQGSEATYESGFVIDKFPISRPNLTFSTLTVSNMSPEDSSIYLCSVERMTAGGAFFGQGTRLTVV.

The CDR3 here is CASSVAGTSEVREQYF. DNA for the CDR3: TGTGCCAGCAGCGTTGCCGGGACTAGCGAGGTTCGCGAGCAGTACTTC. The chain links TRBV9 to TRBJ2-7, with 10 bases matching TRBD2. The V gene end was trimmed by 2 bases and the J gene end by 6 bases; junction bases not matched to a gene: 11. Germline V lookup: CDR1 SGDLS, CDR2 YYNGEE. This CDR3 contains 16 residues. Looking up the rest from reference TRBV9 and TRBJ2-7 gives the full variable domain: DSGVTQTPKHLITATGQRVTLRCSPRSGDLSVYWYQQSLDQGLQFLIQYYNGEERAKGNILERFSAQQFPDLHSELNLSSLELGDSALYFCASSVAGTSEVREQYFGPGTRLTVT.

V usage is TRBV11-2 and J usage is TRBJ2-2, with TRBD2 matching 7 bases. Trimming cost V 9 bases and J 1 base; bases outside gene matches: 8. Germline CDR1 is SGHAT and CDR2 is FQNNGV. This CDR3 spans 15 amino acids. In nucleotides, the CDR3 is TGTGCCAGTTCCCCTAGCGGACTGAACACCGGGGAGCTGTTTTTT. It yields the protein CASSPSGLNTGELFF.

This rearrangement joins TRBV6-1 to TRBJ1-4, with D perhaps TRBD1 (5 bases). CDR1 is MNHNS and CDR2 is SASEGT in the germline V gene. Trimming took off 7 bases at V and 4 bases at J, with 16 bases between the two ends. There are 15 residues in the CDR3. The CDR3 protein is CASTGGSRGNEKLFF. In DNA form, the CDR3 reads TGTGCCAGCACCGGGGGGTCTAGGGGTAATGAAAAACTGTTTTTT.

This sequence joins TRBV28 and TRBJ2-7; the D is unclear. Trimming stripped 10 bases from V and 0 bases from J, with 16 bases between. The CDR3 runs to 14 residues. Germline CDR1 is MDHEN and CDR2 is SYDVKM. CDR3 sequence reads: CATLTVGASYEQYF. Written as DNA, the CDR3 is TGTGCCACCTTGACTGTCGGAGCCTCCTACGAGCAGTACTTC. The full variable domain, in which reference TRBV28 and TRBJ2-7 provide the parts outside the CDR3, is DVKVTQSSRYLVKRTGEKVFLECVQDMDHENMFWYRQDPGLGLRLIYFSYDVKMKEKGDIPEGYSVSREKKERFSLILESASTNQTSMYLCATLTVGASYEQYFGPGTRLTVT.